Shown below are 7 T cell receptor beta chains from a single sample sequenced in a study of blood T cell repertoires in COVID-19. Assay: immunoSEQ multiplex PCR; the TCRdb copy retains only in-frame clones and omits some. This sample has about 240,000 clones, with 82% found just once. Sequencing was done on a sample of peripheral blood. These TCRs come from a woman aged 55-69 years with active or convalescent COVID-19.

The CDR3: CASSINRGQRSGELFF. The CDR3 DNA is TGTGCCAGCAGCATCAACAGGGGGCAAAGGTCCGGGGAGCTGTTTTTT. The V and J genes are TRBV11-2 and TRBJ2-2; 9 positions agree with TRBD1. The CDR3 contains 16 residues. Germline CDR1 and CDR2: SGHAT and FQNNGV. The V and J ends lost 5 bases and 6 bases, in that order; junction bases with no gene match: 10.

This clone appeared a few times. The V call is TRBV30, the J call TRBJ1-5, with D perhaps TRBD1 (5 bases). Trimming removed 3 bases from V and 5 bases from J, with 11 bases in between. This CDR3 is 13 amino acids long. CDR1 and CDR2 from the germline V gene are GTSNPN and SVGIG (reference sequence). DNA for the CDR3: TGTGCCTGGAGAGGGGAGGGTCATCAGCCCCAGCATTTT. As protein: CAWRGEGHQPQHF. Full variable domain (remainder filled in from reference TRBV30 and TRBJ1-5): SQTIHQWPATLVQPVGSPLSLECTVEGTSNPNLYWYRQAAGRGLQLLFYSVGIGQISSEVPQNLSASRPQDRQFILSSKKLLLSDSGFYLCAWRGEGHQPQHFGDGTRLSIL.

The chain joins TRBV7-2 to TRBJ1-1; no reliable D call. CDR3 length equals 13 residues. Germline V gene lookup returns CDR1 SGHTA and CDR2 FQGNSA. Trimming took off 3 bases at V and 10 bases at J, with 15 bases between the two ends. Here the CDR3 reads CASSFAVPPGAFF. Written as DNA, the CDR3 is TGTGCCAGCAGCTTTGCGGTGCCTCCCGGAGCTTTCTTT. Drawing the rest from reference TRBV7-2 and TRBJ1-1, the complete variable domain is GAGVSQSPSNKVTEKGKDVELRCDPISGHTALYWYRQSLGQGLEFLIYFQGNSAPDKSGLPSDRFSAERTGGSVSTLTIQRTQQEDSAVYLCASSFAVPPGAFFGQGTRLTVV.

The rearrangement links TRBV5-1 to TRBJ2-1; 9 bases match TRBD1. The germline V gene has CDR1 SGHRS and CDR2 YFSETQ. The CDR3 loop spans 15 amino acids. V lost 4 bases and J lost 4; bases outside the gene matches: 6. Written as DNA, the CDR3 is TGCGCCAGCAGCGAAGGGACAGGGCCTTACAATGAGCAGTTCTTC. Protein product: CASSEGTGPYNEQFF.

The chain is built from TRBV6-4 and TRBJ2-7, with 16 positions matching TRBD2. The V gene's germline CDR1 is MRHNA and CDR2 SNTAGT. This CDR3 contains 18 residues. J was trimmed by 5 bases and V by 7 bases; bases with no gene match: 14. The CDR3 here is CASNSGTSGGAGTDEQYF. For the CDR3, the DNA is TGTGCCAGCAACTCCGGGACTAGCGGGGGGGCAGGTACCGACGAGCAGTACTTC.

As to this clone: The same CDR3 arises from other DNA sequences in this sample as well. V usage is TRBV29-1 and J usage is TRBJ2-1, with D perhaps TRBD2 (6 bases). The CDR3 spans 14 residues. Germline values: CDR1 SQVTM, CDR2 ANQGSEA. The V and J ends lost 6 bases and 0 bases respectively, with 12 bases between them. CDR3 in amino acids: CSVGPGGSYNEQFF. The CDR3 DNA sequence: TGCAGCGTCGGACCCGGGGGCTCCTACAATGAGCAGTTCTTC.

V and J are TRBV5-6 and TRBJ1-1; the D is unclear. There are 11 residues in the CDR3. Per germline, CDR1 SGHDT and CDR2 YYEEEE. The CDR3 DNA reads TGTGCGAGCCGGGGGAACACTGAAGCTTTCTTT. This gives the protein CASRGNTEAFF.